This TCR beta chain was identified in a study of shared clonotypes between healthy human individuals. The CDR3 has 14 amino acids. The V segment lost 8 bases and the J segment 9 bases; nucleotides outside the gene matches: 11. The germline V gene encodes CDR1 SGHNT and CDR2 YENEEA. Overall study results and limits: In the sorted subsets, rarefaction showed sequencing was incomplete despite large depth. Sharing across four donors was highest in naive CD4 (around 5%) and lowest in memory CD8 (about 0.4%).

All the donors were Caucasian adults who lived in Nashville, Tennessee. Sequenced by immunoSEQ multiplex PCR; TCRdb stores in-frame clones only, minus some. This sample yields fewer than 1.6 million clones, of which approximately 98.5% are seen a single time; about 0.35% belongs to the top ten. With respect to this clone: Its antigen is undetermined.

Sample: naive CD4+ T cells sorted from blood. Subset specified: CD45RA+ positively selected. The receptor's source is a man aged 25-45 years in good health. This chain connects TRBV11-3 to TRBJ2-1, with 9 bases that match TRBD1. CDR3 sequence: CASGKSRDRAEQFF. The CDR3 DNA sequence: TGTGCCAGCGGAAAGTCCCGGGACAGGGCTGAGCAGTTCTTC.